One and the same sample provided the 20 T cell receptor beta chains below, sequenced in a study of T cells in Graves' hyperthyroidism and ophthalmopathy. The investigators amplified TCR beta CDR3 regions from RNA transcripts. The study used the HTBI primer set for a first-round RT-PCR of the TCR CDR3. A single record per CDR3 protein comes from TCRdb applying MiXCR to the multiplex PCR reads. The data hold 400,000 to 500,000 distinct CDR3 sequences, with about 15% observed a single time. The sample taken for sequencing was blood. Receptors were obtained from a man younger than 35 with Graves' ophthalmopathy.

This clonotype came up many times. The chain employs TRBV20-1 and TRBJ2-3, with 8 bases identical to TRBD2. From germline, CDR1 is DFQATT and CDR2 SNEGSKA (reference sequence). The CDR3 contains 17 residues. Trimming took 1 base from V and 7 from J; bases not matched to a gene: 16. The CDR3 spells CSARAGIAGRGKNTQYF. CDR3 DNA sequence: TGCAGTGCTAGAGCCGGTATAGCGGGACGGGGCAAAAATACGCAGTATTTT.

This clonotype was counted at least ten times. The chain carries TRBV9 and TRBJ2-1; TRBD1 matches at 8 bases. Looked up from germline, CDR1 is SGDLS and CDR2 is YYNGEE. V trimming: 3 bases; J trimming: 8 bases; junction bases outside the gene matches: 7. The CDR3 is 14 amino acids. The CDR3 is CASSDRPTGDEQFF. CDR3 sequence (DNA): TGTGCCAGCAGCGACCGCCCGACAGGGGATGAGCAGTTCTTC.

This clonotype was detected a few times. This chain uses TRBV4-1 with TRBJ2-4, with 10 bases that match TRBD2. V was clipped by 1 base and J by 0 bases; unmatched bases: 12. Germline V gene sequence: CDR1 MGHRA, CDR2 YSYEKL. The CDR3 has 20 residues. The CDR3 sequence: CASSQGGRTSGELAKNIQYF. The CDR3 region has the DNA TGCGCCAGCAGCCAAGGTGGTAGGACTAGCGGAGAACTAGCCAAAAACATTCAGTACTTC.

J is TRBJ2-1 and V is TRBV7-9; 9 positions agree with TRBD2. The germline gives CDR1 SEHNR, CDR2 FQNEAQ (reference sequence). The junction had 9 bases not matched to a gene; V was cut back by 1 base and J by 5 bases. The CDR3 is 17 residues long. The CDR3 region has the DNA TGTGCCAGCAGCTTAGTTCTGGCGGGGGGGATTGACAATGAGCAGTTCTTC. Its protein is CASSLVLAGGIDNEQFF.

For this clonotype: A read error may be the cause here, since a much bigger clone is one base away. The genes are TRBV5-1 and TRBJ1-2, with unresolved D. The CDR3 is 14 amino acids. Germline-derived CDR1 and CDR2 are SGHRS and YFSETQ. The CDR3 bases are TGCGCCAGCAGCTTCCAGCCCACTAACTATGGCTACATCTTC. This encodes CASSFQPTNYGYIF.

The rearrangement joins TRBV7-2 to TRBJ2-1; 9 bases align to TRBD2. The CDR3 is 14 amino acids. After removal of 6 bases from V and 4 bases from J, the junction contained 4 bases not matched to a gene. The germline CDR1 and CDR2 sequences are SGHTA and FQGNSA. Here the CDR3 DNA reads TGTGCCAGCAGACTTAGCGGGAGTTACAATGAGCAGTTCTTC. Protein sequence: CASRLSGSYNEQFF.

The chain employs TRBV28 and TRBJ2-3, with 10 nucleotides matching TRBD1. The CDR3 totals 16 residues. Germline loops: CDR1 MDHEN, CDR2 SYDVKM. J gave up 2 bases and V 4 bases, and 6 bases lay outside the gene matches. CDR3 sequence reads: CASSSVTGGATDTQYF. The CDR3 DNA reads TGTGCCAGCAGTTCGGTGACAGGGGGCGCCACAGATACGCAGTATTTT.

The chain joins TRBV5-1 to TRBJ2-1; D may be TRBD1 or TRBD2 (5 bases each). The germline gives CDR1 SGHRS, CDR2 YFSETQ. The CDR3 extends over 13 amino acids. Trimming left V 1 base short and J 8 bases short, with 10 bases between. The CDR3 DNA sequence: TGCGCCAGCAGCTTGAGAGGGGTTGATGAGCAGTTCTTC. This gives the protein CASSLRGVDEQFF.

Ten or more counts support this clonotype. The chain links TRBV20-1 to TRBJ2-3; the D is unclear. The germline V and J ends were trimmed by 3 bases and 0 bases, with 7 bases remaining between them. CDR1 and CDR2 (germline): DFQATT, SNEGSKA (reference sequence). The CDR3 is made up of 13 amino acids. CDR3 sequence (DNA): TGCAGTGCTAGGGTTACTAGCACAGATACGCAGTATTTT. As protein: CSARVTSTDTQYF.

The chain combines TRBV12-5 with TRBJ2-1; D is perhaps TRBD2 (6 bases). Trimming pared 2 bases from V and 9 bases from J, leaving 11 bases between. This CDR3 is built from 13 residues. Per germline, CDR1 LGHNT and CDR2 FRNRAP. CDR3 amino acids: CASGLFPGSEQFF. The CDR3 bases are TGTGCTAGTGGTTTGTTCCCCGGGAGTGAGCAGTTCTTC.

A few counts support this clonotype. The chain combines TRBV6-5 with TRBJ2-7; 8 bases line up with TRBD1. CDR1 MNHEY and CDR2 SVGAGI come from the germline V gene. This CDR3 has 13 residues. V lost 2 bases and J lost 7; bases outside the gene matches: 4. DNA of the CDR3: TGTGCCAGCAGTTACAAGGACAGGGAGGAGCAGTACTTC. It yields the protein CASSYKDREEQYF.

This clonotype was recorded only once. V and J are TRBV24-1 and TRBJ2-1; 7 bases are shared with TRBD1. The germline V gene has CDR1 KGHDR and CDR2 SFDVKD. The CDR3 has 16 amino acids. V lost 5 bases to trimming and J lost 4 bases; unmatched junction nucleotides: 10. The CDR3 nucleotides are TGTGCCACCAGTGTCACCGGACAGGTACCATACAATGAGCAGTTCTTC. As protein: CATSVTGQVPYNEQFF.

This clonotype was counted many times. The V gene is TRBV5-1, the J gene TRBJ2-2, with 7 bases identical to TRBD1. V was clipped by 7 bases and J by 4 bases; unmatched bases: 4. Germline assignment: CDR1 SGHRS and CDR2 YFSETQ. CDR3 length: 13 amino acids. The CDR3 DNA follows: TGCGCCAGCGGGGACAGCCCCACCGGGGAGCTGTTTTTT. It encodes CASGDSPTGELFF.

This clonotype was recorded only once. The rearrangement uses TRBV20-1 and TRBJ2-5, with 7 bases lining up with TRBD2. Germline CDR1 DFQATT, CDR2 SNEGSKA (reference sequence). After removal of 1 base from V and 1 base from J, the junction contained 6 bases not matched to a gene. CDR3 length: 15 residues. CDR3 sequence: CSARGPSGIQETQYF. The CDR3 DNA follows: TGCAGTGCTAGAGGGCCTAGCGGAATCCAAGAGACCCAGTACTTC.

This clonotype occurred a few times. V is TRBV27 and J is TRBJ2-7, with D maybe TRBD2 (6 bases). The CDR3 spans 14 residues. The V gene lost 8 bases and the J gene lost 0 bases, with 14 bases spanning the gap. The germline V gene has CDR1 MNHEY and CDR2 SMNVEV (reference sequence). The DNA for the CDR3 is TGTGCCAGCTCGCGGGGCAGGGCCTCCTACGAGCAGTACTTC. Protein: CASSRGRASYEQYF.

V gene TRBV7-2 combines with J gene TRBJ1-2; 10 bases agree with TRBD1. V gave up 2 bases and J gave up 4 bases; unmatched junction bases: 7. The CDR3 is 16 amino acids. The V gene's germline CDR1 is SGHTA and CDR2 FQGNSA. The CDR3 coding sequence is TGTGCCAGCAGCTTATTTGGGACAGGGGCCCCCTATGGCTACACCTTC. It codes for CASSLFGTGAPYGYTF.

J is TRBJ2-3 and V is TRBV7-3, with D hard to call. Germline V gene sequence: CDR1 SGHTA, CDR2 FQGTGA. V lost 1 base, J lost 4 bases, and 9 bases lay in between. The CDR3 has 14 amino acids. CDR3 DNA: TGTGCCAGCAGCTTAAGGGTGCCCCCAGATACGCAGTATTTT. Its translation: CASSLRVPPDTQYF.

This clonotype has a count of ten or more. The rearrangement links TRBV20-1 to TRBJ2-5; D is uncertain. V shed 1 base and J shed 4 bases, with 13 bases lying between them. This CDR3 is 14 amino acids long. Per the germline V gene, CDR1 is DFQATT and CDR2 is SNEGSKA (reference sequence). CDR3 amino acids: CSARGVLGRETQYF. The DNA for the CDR3 is TGCAGTGCTAGAGGGGTTCTAGGGCGAGAGACCCAGTACTTC.

The gene calls are TRBV9 and TRBJ2-6, with D perhaps matching TRBD1 (6 bases). CDR1 and CDR2 from the germline V gene are SGDLS and YYNGEE. The length of the CDR3 is 16 residues. V shed 4 bases and J shed 0 bases, with 11 bases lying between them. CDR3 residues: CASSQGQTSGANVLTF. CDR3 in DNA: TGTGCCAGCAGCCAAGGACAGACCTCTGGGGCCAACGTCCTGACTTTC.

This clonotype was seen many times. V usage is TRBV7-9 and J usage is TRBJ1-2; TRBD1 is a possible D gene (6 bases). The V and J ends lost 5 bases and 4 bases respectively, with 14 bases between them. In germline, CDR1 is SEHNR, CDR2 FQNEAQ (reference sequence). This CDR3 has 14 amino acids. The CDR3 DNA sequence: TGTGCCAGCAGCATACAACAGGGCAGCTATGGCTACACCTTC. Translating it yields CASSIQQGSYGYTF.